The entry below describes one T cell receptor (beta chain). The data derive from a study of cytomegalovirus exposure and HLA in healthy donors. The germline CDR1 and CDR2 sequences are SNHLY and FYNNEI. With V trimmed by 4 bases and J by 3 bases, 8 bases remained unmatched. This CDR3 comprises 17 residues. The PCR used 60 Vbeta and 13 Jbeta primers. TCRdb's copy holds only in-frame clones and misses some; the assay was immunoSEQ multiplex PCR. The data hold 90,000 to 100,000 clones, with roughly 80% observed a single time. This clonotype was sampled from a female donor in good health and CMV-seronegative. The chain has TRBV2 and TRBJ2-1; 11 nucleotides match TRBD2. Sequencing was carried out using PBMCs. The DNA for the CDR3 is TGTGCCAGCAGTGGATTGTCTAGCGGGAGGCTCTACAATGAGCAGTTCTTC. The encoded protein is CASSGLSSGRLYNEQFF.